This is a list of T cell receptor beta chains from one sample in a study of cytomegalovirus exposure and HLA in healthy donors. Produced via immunoSEQ multiplex PCR; TCRdb's table is partial and in-frame only. This table has some 130,000 clones, under 10% appearing once. Material for sequencing was PBMCs. The receptor set was obtained from a woman aged 40 to 49 in good health and CMV-seropositive. CDR3s include the opening cysteine and the closing phenylalanine or tryptophan. The D gene is left open where the match is weak. Expanded clones get a size class; other rows say once, few or many, or leave the size out.

abundance	v_gene	j_gene	d_gene	CDR3nt	CDR3aa
.	TRBV28	TRBJ2-7	TRBD1	TGTGCCAGCAGGCGACAGGGGGCTCCGGGCGAGCAGTACTTC	CASRRQGAPGEQYF
.	TRBV15	TRBJ1-2	.	TGTGCCACCCGGGAGGCCAGGAGTTATGGCTACACCTTC	CATREARSYGYTF
few	TRBV15	TRBJ2-2	.	TGTGCCACCAGCAGAGACCCGAGAGTGACCGGGGAGCTGTTTTTT	CATSRDPRVTGELFF
.	TRBV9	TRBJ1-3	.	TGTGCCAGAAGCGTAACAGTGGAAAACAACATATATTTT	CARSVTVENNIYF
.	TRBV6-5	TRBJ1-5	TRBD1	TGTGCCACCGCGAGACAGGGTCAGCAGCCCCAGCATTTT	CATARQGQQPQHF
.	TRBV7-2	TRBJ1-1	TRBD1	TGTGCCAGCAGCGTGGACAGGATGAACACTGAAGCTTTCTTT	CASSVDRMNTEAFF
few	TRBV7-2	TRBJ2-7	.	TGTGCCAGCAGCCCCGGGAGTTTGAGCTCCTACGAGCAGTACTTC	CASSPGSLSSYEQYF
.	TRBV29-1	TRBJ1-1	.	TGCAGCGTCGAGCTGGGCAACGCTGAAGCTTTCTTT	CSVELGNAEAFF
few	TRBV18	TRBJ1-1	.	TGTGCCAGCTCACCGTTCCGGGGGACTAGGAACACTGAAGCTTTCTTT	CASSPFRGTRNTEAFF
.	TRBV9	TRBJ2-5	.	TGTGCCAGCAGCGGGAACAGGGAGACCCAGTACTTC	CASSGNRETQYF
few	TRBV11-3	TRBJ2-1	TRBD2	TGTGCCAGCAGTTATAGCGGGGGGGCGGGCAATGAGCAGTTCTTC	CASSYSGGAGNEQFF
few	TRBV6-5	TRBJ2-7	.	TGTGCCAGCAGTCCCGGACTGGCTCTCGAGCAGTACTTC	CASSPGLALEQYF
few	TRBV6-1	TRBJ2-4	TRBD1	TGTGCCAGCAGTTGGGGGACAGACGGGGACATTCAGTACTTC	CASSWGTDGDIQYF
few	TRBV7-2	TRBJ1-6	.	TGTGCCAGCAGCTTATTTCAGGGGCAGAATTCACCCCTCCACTTT	CASSLFQGQNSPLHF
.	TRBV4-1	TRBJ1-2	.	TGCGCCAGCAGCCACCTGCCGGGAAACTATGGCTACACCTTC	CASSHLPGNYGYTF
.	TRBV29-1	TRBJ2-7	.	TGCAGCGCCTCGCGGGGCTACGAGCAGTACTTC	CSASRGYEQYF
few	TRBV5-8	TRBJ2-3	.	TGTGCCAGCAGCTTTCCTCGAGGAGATACGCAGTATTTT	CASSFPRGDTQYF
.	TRBV6-1	TRBJ2-5	TRBD2	TGTGCCAGCAGTGAAGGGACTAGCGGGGGGAGGGAGACCCAGTACTTC	CASSEGTSGGRETQYF
.	TRBV10-3	TRBJ1-2	.	TGTGCCACCGGAGGCGGGAGTGGTTATGGCTACACCTTC	CATGGGSGYGYTF
few	TRBV9	TRBJ1-6	TRBD1	TGTGCCAGCAGCGTTGGGACAGCCTCTAATTCACCCCTCCACTTT	CASSVGTASNSPLHF
few	TRBV2	TRBJ2-5	.	TGTGCCAGCAGTGAATCGGGACAAAAAGAGACCCAGTACTTC	CASSESGQKETQYF
few	TRBV2	TRBJ1-2	TRBD1	TGTGCCCTACCCTTAGGGGACAGGGACTATGGCTACACCTTC	CALPLGDRDYGYTF
.	TRBV5-1	TRBJ1-2	TRBD1	TGCGCCAGCAGTTCAGACAGGGAGGTTACGACCTATGGCTACACCTTC	CASSSDREVTTYGYTF
few	TRBV6-6	TRBJ1-5	.	TGTGCCAGCAGTCCCGGAGGAGGGGTCTATCAGCCCCAGCATTTT	CASSPGGGVYQPQHF
few	TRBV5-1	TRBJ2-5	.	TGCGCCAGCAGCTTGGAGGGGGGGAGCTCCATCAGAGAGACCCAGTACTTC	CASSLEGGSSIRETQYF
.	TRBV19	TRBJ2-3	TRBD2	TGTGCCAGTAGTATTAAGACTAGCGGTCCCACAGATACGCAGTATTTT	CASSIKTSGPTDTQYF
.	TRBV13	TRBJ1-1	.	TGTGCCAGCAGCGGAGGCGGGGGCGGAAACACTGAAGCTTTCTTT	CASSGGGGGNTEAFF
few	TRBV5-1	TRBJ1-4	.	TGCGCCAGCAGCTCTTCAGGGGTAGGAGAAAAACTGTTTTTT	CASSSSGVGEKLFF
.	TRBV25-1	TRBJ1-6	.	TGTGCCAGCAGTGATTCAGCGGGACCCCTCCACTTT	CASSDSAGPLHF
.	TRBV10-3	TRBJ2-2	TRBD2	TGTGCCATCAGGGGGAGCGGGACGAACACCGGGGAGCTGTTTTTT	CAIRGSGTNTGELFF
.	TRBV5-5	TRBJ2-1	.	TGTGCCAGCAGCTTGTGGGCCGCAAGTAACAATGAGCAGTTCTTC	CASSLWAASNNEQFF
few	TRBV6-6	TRBJ1-1	TRBD1	TGTGCCAGCAGCCCAGGGGGCACTGAAGCTTTCTTT	CASSPGGTEAFF
.	TRBV7-2	TRBJ2-7	.	TGTGCCAGCAGCCCCAACCGACAATCCTCCTACGAGCAGTACTTC	CASSPNRQSSYEQYF
.	TRBV6-5	TRBJ2-7	.	TGTGCCAGCAGCCCTGGGACTTGGGGCTACGAGCAGTACTTC	CASSPGTWGYEQYF
few	TRBV5-6	TRBJ2-1	.	TGTGCCAGCAGGACCCCGCGGGGGCCATCCTACAATGAGCAGTTCTTC	CASRTPRGPSYNEQFF
few	TRBV5-6	TRBJ2-4	.	TGTGCCAGCACGTCCTGGGCGGGGATAAACATTCAGTACTTC	CASTSWAGINIQYF
.	TRBV19	TRBJ2-5	.	TGTGCCAGTAGTATAAGAACCCGAGGAGGGAAAGAGACCCAGTACTTC	CASSIRTRGGKETQYF
.	TRBV5-1	TRBJ2-5	TRBD2	TGCGCCAGCAGCCTAAGACTAGCGGGGCAAGAGACCCAGTACTTC	CASSLRLAGQETQYF
.	TRBV4-3	TRBJ1-4	.	TGCGCCAGCAGCCAGGGGGCGGCAACTAATGAAAAACTGTTTTTT	CASSQGAATNEKLFF
few	TRBV16	TRBJ1-1	.	TGTGCCAGCAGACGACAGCTAAGCACTGAAGCTTTCTTT	CASRRQLSTEAFF
.	TRBV7-2	TRBJ2-1	.	TGTGCCAGCACACCGACTGCATGGCGGGATGAGCAGTTCTTC	CASTPTAWRDEQFF